This TCR beta chain is from a study of blood T cell repertoires in COVID-19. Germline V gene sequence: CDR1 LGHDT, CDR2 YNNKEL (reference sequence). The CDR3 consists of 13 residues. V lost 8 bases and J 3 bases, leaving 11 bases between the germline ends. Some clones are missing from TCRdb's copy, which holds only in-frame ones; the method was immunoSEQ multiplex PCR. The sample has about 270,000 clones, 86% seen once. The sequenced material came from peripheral blood. This chain joins TRBV3-1 (or the pseudogene TRBV3-2) and TRBJ2-1; D is undetermined. The origin of this receptor is a man in his forties or fifties with active or convalescent COVID-19. This chain's CDR3 is CASSPTFYNEQFF. DNA for the CDR3: TGTGCCAGCTCCCCGACTTTCTACAATGAGCAGTTCTTC.